Listed here is a single T cell receptor beta chain. What it binds is unknown. This specimen belongs to a study of CD8+ T cells in alopecia areata. The study, taken as a whole, reports: Tofacitinib produced a significant decrease in scalp clonality and in expanded CD8+ clones among the top 100. Especially in alopecia totalis/universalis, lesional scalp showed greater clonality than normal scalp did.

The sample's treatment: oral pan-JAK inhibitor, 5-10 mg twice daily. The CDR3 sequence is 15 residues long. CDR1 and CDR2 from the germline V gene are SGHRS and YFSETQ. J was trimmed by 4 bases and V by 4 bases; bases with no gene match: 8. Investigators isolated RNA and reverse transcribed it into cDNA to act as the sequencing template. Clones were read by immunoSEQ multiplex PCR, and TCRdb kept only the in-frame ones, dropping some. The sample consists of 120,000 to 150,000 clones, more than 85% of them appearing once. The clonotype was recovered from a human donor with alopecia areata. The J gene is TRBJ2-7, the V gene TRBV5-1, with 10 bases fitting TRBD1. The sample was CD8+ T cells sorted from blood, taken at week 4, from a patient treated with tofacitinib. This CDR3 is CASSAGTGEGYEQYF. The CDR3 nucleotides are TGCGCCAGCAGCGCAGGGACAGGGGAGGGTTACGAGCAGTACTTC.